This T cell receptor (beta chain) was obtained from a study of tumour-infiltrating T cells in Burkitt lymphoma (dated by TCRdb to 2019 to 2021). Regarding the study in general: All epidemiological subtypes of Burkitt lymphoma were represented in the cohort, which was made up of 82 patients. When TCR repertoire data were correlated with clinical outcome, productive clonality turned out to predict both overall and progression-free survival, independent of established prognosticators, age at diagnosis among them.

What the study reported, not specific to this receptor: Several public clonotypes shared across numerous Burkitt lymphoma patients were found, suggesting shared tumour neoantigen selection absent from diffuse large B-cell lymphoma.

The protocol used for the library was the immunoSEQ multiplex PCR assay. The table comes from immuneACCESS by way of TCRdb, which keeps in-frame sequences with V and J called. Part of the clones is missing from these tables; in studies checked, under half for an unresolved V gene and the rest for unknown reasons. The sample has tens of thousands of clones on record, around 32% of them singletons. Roughly 2.8% of the sample is in the top ten clones. Inclusive of the bounding cysteine and phenylalanine, the CDR3 is 15 residues long. Only the CDR3 region is kept as DNA, spanning 45 bases read in frame from base 1. At the junction V is shortened by 7 bases and J by 5 bases, with 17 bases in between. Based on the germline V gene, the CDR1 and CDR2 sequences are SNHLY and FYNNEI. This clone was seen a handful of times. Its binding antigen is unknown. Base qualities are not recorded, but no much larger clone differs from it by a single base.

The sequencing input was tumor tissue. The source of this sequence is a human donor with Burkitt lymphoma. Recombination connected TRBV2 to TRBJ1-4, with the D gene too uncertain to name. This receptor has the CDR3 CASTPGSYKNEKLFF. The sequenced DNA: TGTGCCAGCACCCCCGGGTCTTACAAAAATGAAAAACTGTTTTTT.